The entry that follows covers one T cell receptor beta chain sequence. The sample originates from a study of blood T cell repertoires in COVID-19. Study overall: The United States, Italy and Spain provided the acute and convalescent COVID-19 samples. PBMCs, B-cell-depleted T cells, or T cells were the source of the cDNA or gDNA that made up the material.

Methods used by the authors: Amplification of reference gene primers provided the estimated nucleated cell counts. Repertoires were generated with immunoSEQ multiplex PCR, while TCRdb's copy carries only in-frame clones and drops some. Clone size and the V and J calls come from that table; the DNA yielded D and trimming. The sample includes 120,000 to 150,000 clones, under 85% of them seen just once. The clonotype originates from a woman aged 80 or over in a cohort sampled during active or convalescent COVID-19. The specimen was peripheral blood.

The DNA for the CDR3 is TGTGCCAGCATCGACGCCCAGGGGCCGGGACGGCAGTACTTC. This gives the protein CASIDAQGPGRQYF. The chain uses TRBV7-9 and TRBJ2-7; possibly TRBD1 for D (6 bases). V was shortened by 7 bases and J by 9 bases, with 22 bases between the two germline ends. From germline, CDR1 is SEHNR and CDR2 FQNEAQ (reference sequence). The CDR3 loop spans 14 amino acids. Looking up the rest from reference TRBV7-9 and TRBJ2-7 gives the full variable domain: DTGVSQNPRHKITKRGQNVTFRCDPISEHNRLYWYRQTLGQGPEFLTYFQNEAQLEKSRLLSDRFSAERPKGSFSTLEIQRTEQGDSAMYLCASIDAQGPGRQYFGPGTRLTVT.